This T cell receptor (beta chain) stems from a study of OX40 agonist ivuxolimab in advanced cancers. In its sample, this clone was seen a few times. V trimming: 7 bases; J trimming: 5 bases; junction bases outside the gene matches: 6. CDR1 and CDR2 (germline): SNHLY, FYNNEI. This CDR3 is built from 13 residues. This table comes from immunoSEQ multiplex PCR, and its TCRdb copy is limited to in-frame clones, with some not included. The data hold some 45,000 clones, with 75% to 90% observed a single time. This clonotype was sampled from an adult with an advanced solid tumor such as melanoma, head and neck, liver or kidney cancer. The source material was CD4+ or CD8+ T cells sorted from blood, sampled in a trial of the OX40 agonist ivuxolimab. The gene calls are TRBV2 and TRBJ1-2; TRBD1 aligns across 8 bases. The CDR3 DNA is TGTGCCAGCAACCCAGGGGGCTGGTATGGCTACACCTTC. This gives the protein CASNPGGWYGYTF.